This is a list of T cell receptor beta chains from one sample in a study of beta chain features in type 1 diabetes. Measured with immunoSEQ multiplex PCR; TCRdb has only the in-frame clones, and not every one. Among under 900,000 clones, under 20% were seen once, and the ten largest hold 0.02% to 0.025%. The material sequenced was naive CD4+ T cells from blood. Receptors originate from a young woman in good health. CDR3s include the opening cysteine and the closing phenylalanine or tryptophan. The D gene is left open where the match is weak. Clone size, where shown, is once, few, many, or a class for clones that have expanded.

abundance: few; j_gene: TRBJ2-7; d_gene: TRBD2; v_gene: TRBV19; CDR3aa: CASSSGRAIYEQYF; CDR3nt: TGTGCCAGTTCGAGCGGGAGGGCCATTTACGAGCAGTACTTC
abundance: -; j_gene: TRBJ2-5; d_gene: -; v_gene: TRBV7-9; CDR3aa: CASSGQTGTQYF; CDR3nt: TGTGCCAGCAGCGGTCAGACTGGGACCCAGTACTTC
abundance: -; j_gene: TRBJ2-7; d_gene: -; v_gene: TRBV10-3; CDR3aa: CAISDPGTRSYEQYF; CDR3nt: TGTGCCATCAGTGACCCCGGGACACGCTCCTACGAGCAGTACTTC
abundance: -; j_gene: TRBJ2-3; d_gene: TRBD2; v_gene: TRBV14; CDR3aa: CASSPLAGTSGPRDTQYF; CDR3nt: TGTGCCAGCAGCCCTCTGGCCGGGACTAGCGGACCTCGGGATACGCAGTATTTT
abundance: -; j_gene: TRBJ1-5; d_gene: TRBD1; v_gene: TRBV5-6; CDR3aa: CASSYRDRGNQPQHF; CDR3nt: TGTGCCAGCAGCTATCGGGACAGAGGCAATCAGCCCCAGCATTTT
abundance: -; j_gene: TRBJ2-3; d_gene: -; v_gene: TRBV28; CDR3aa: CASSLNSGDTNTQYF; CDR3nt: TGTGCCAGCAGCCTCAACTCGGGGGACACGAATACGCAGTATTTT
abundance: few; j_gene: TRBJ2-4; d_gene: -; v_gene: TRBV5-4; CDR3aa: CASSPGGRENIQYF; CDR3nt: TGTGCCAGCAGCCCGGGGGGCAGGGAAAACATTCAGTACTTC
abundance: -; j_gene: TRBJ1-2; d_gene: -; v_gene: TRBV2; CDR3aa: CASSEDDGYGYTF; CDR3nt: TGTGCCAGCAGTGAGGATGATGGCTATGGCTACACCTTC
abundance: -; j_gene: TRBJ2-1; d_gene: -; v_gene: TRBV9; CDR3aa: CASSVTFRNEQFF; CDR3nt: TGTGCCAGCAGCGTAACCTTCAGAAACGAGCAGTTCTTC
abundance: few; j_gene: TRBJ2-7; d_gene: -; v_gene: TRBV28; CDR3aa: CASTVGGGRHYEQYF; CDR3nt: TGTGCCAGCACCGTGGGAGGGGGCAGGCACTACGAGCAGTACTTC
abundance: few; j_gene: TRBJ2-7; d_gene: TRBD1; v_gene: TRBV29-1; CDR3aa: CSVEGQGEYEQYF; CDR3nt: TGCAGCGTTGAAGGCCAGGGGGAATACGAGCAGTACTTC
abundance: few; j_gene: TRBJ2-7; d_gene: -; v_gene: TRBV18; CDR3aa: CASSRGQTYEQYF; CDR3nt: TGTGCCAGCTCTCGCGGACAGACTTACGAGCAGTACTTC
abundance: few; j_gene: TRBJ2-4; d_gene: TRBD2; v_gene: TRBV4-3; CDR3aa: CASSLGLAEFNIQYF; CDR3nt: TGCGCCAGCAGCCTGGGACTAGCCGAGTTCAACATTCAGTACTTC
abundance: -; j_gene: TRBJ2-5; d_gene: -; v_gene: TRBV19; CDR3aa: CASSISGAIRETQYF; CDR3nt: TGTGCCAGTAGTATCTCTGGGGCGATCCGGGAGACCCAGTACTTC
abundance: few; j_gene: TRBJ2-1; d_gene: -; v_gene: TRBV2; CDR3aa: CASSGTGTAGNEQFF; CDR3nt: TGTGCCAGCAGCGGGACCGGGACTGCGGGCAATGAGCAGTTCTTC
abundance: few; j_gene: TRBJ1-3; d_gene: -; v_gene: TRBV9; CDR3aa: CASSVGQGRTGNTIYF; CDR3nt: TGTGCCAGCAGCGTAGGTCAGGGTAGGACGGGAAACACCATATATTTT
abundance: -; j_gene: TRBJ2-7; d_gene: -; v_gene: TRBV5-6; CDR3aa: CASSFGRGLEQYF; CDR3nt: TGTGCCAGCAGCTTCGGCAGGGGACTAGAGCAGTACTTC
abundance: few; j_gene: TRBJ2-1; d_gene: -; v_gene: TRBV5-1; CDR3aa: CASSGGYEQFF; CDR3nt: TGCGCCAGCAGCGGCGGGTATGAGCAGTTCTTC
abundance: -; j_gene: TRBJ1-2; d_gene: -; v_gene: TRBV10-3; CDR3aa: CAISEVGAEGYTF; CDR3nt: TGTGCCATCAGTGAGGTGGGGGCGGAGGGCTACACCTTC
abundance: -; j_gene: TRBJ1-5; d_gene: -; v_gene: TRBV28; CDR3aa: CASSPRGWKYQPQHF; CDR3nt: TGTGCCAGCAGTCCCCGGGGATGGAAATATCAGCCCCAGCATTTT
abundance: few; j_gene: TRBJ2-3; d_gene: -; v_gene: TRBV5-4; CDR3aa: CASSYDRTDTQYF; CDR3nt: TGTGCCAGCAGCTACGACAGGACAGATACGCAGTATTTT
abundance: -; j_gene: TRBJ2-1; d_gene: TRBD1; v_gene: TRBV11-1; CDR3aa: CASTTGGAGWQFF; CDR3nt: TGTGCCAGCACCACAGGGGGCGCGGGGTGGCAGTTCTTC
abundance: -; j_gene: TRBJ1-5; d_gene: -; v_gene: TRBV6-6; CDR3aa: CASSYTGGNQPQHF; CDR3nt: TGTGCCAGCAGTTATACCGGCGGCAATCAGCCCCAGCATTTT
abundance: few; j_gene: TRBJ2-7; d_gene: TRBD1; v_gene: TRBV7-6; CDR3aa: CASSLSMDRNSYEQYF; CDR3nt: TGTGCCAGCAGCTTGTCTATGGACAGGAACTCCTACGAGCAGTACTTC
abundance: few; j_gene: TRBJ2-7; d_gene: -; v_gene: TRBV5-6; CDR3aa: CASSLWDRYEQYF; CDR3nt: TGTGCCAGCAGCTTGTGGGACCGCTACGAGCAGTACTTC
abundance: -; j_gene: TRBJ2-1; d_gene: -; v_gene: TRBV7-8; CDR3aa: CASSFSSYNEQFF; CDR3nt: TGTGCCAGCAGCTTTAGCTCCTACAATGAGCAGTTCTTC